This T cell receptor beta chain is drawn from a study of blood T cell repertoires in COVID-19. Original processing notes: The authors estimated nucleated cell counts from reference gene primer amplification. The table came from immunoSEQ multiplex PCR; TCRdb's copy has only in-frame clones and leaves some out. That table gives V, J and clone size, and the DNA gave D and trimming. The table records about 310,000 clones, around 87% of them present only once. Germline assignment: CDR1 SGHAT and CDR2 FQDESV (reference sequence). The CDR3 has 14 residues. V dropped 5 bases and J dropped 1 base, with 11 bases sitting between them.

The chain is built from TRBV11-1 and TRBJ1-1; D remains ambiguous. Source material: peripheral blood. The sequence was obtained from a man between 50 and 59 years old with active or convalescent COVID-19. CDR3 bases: TGTGCCAGCAGCCCCGGGGAGCGGAACACTGAAGCTTTCTTT. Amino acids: CASSPGERNTEAFF.